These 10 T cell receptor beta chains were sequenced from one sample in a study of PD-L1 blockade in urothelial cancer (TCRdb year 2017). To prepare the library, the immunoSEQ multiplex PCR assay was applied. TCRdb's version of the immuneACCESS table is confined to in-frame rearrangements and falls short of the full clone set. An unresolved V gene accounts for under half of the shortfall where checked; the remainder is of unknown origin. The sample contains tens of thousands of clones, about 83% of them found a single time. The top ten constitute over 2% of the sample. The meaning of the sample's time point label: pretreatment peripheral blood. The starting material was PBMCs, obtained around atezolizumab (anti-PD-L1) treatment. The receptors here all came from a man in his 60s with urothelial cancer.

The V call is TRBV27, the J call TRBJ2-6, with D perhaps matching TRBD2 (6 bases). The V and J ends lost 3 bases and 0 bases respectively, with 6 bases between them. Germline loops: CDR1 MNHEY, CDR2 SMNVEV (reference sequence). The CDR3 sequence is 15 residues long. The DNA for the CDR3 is TGTGCCAGCAGTTTCGGGGGCTCTGGGGCCAACGTCCTGACTTTC. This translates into CASSFGGSGANVLTF.

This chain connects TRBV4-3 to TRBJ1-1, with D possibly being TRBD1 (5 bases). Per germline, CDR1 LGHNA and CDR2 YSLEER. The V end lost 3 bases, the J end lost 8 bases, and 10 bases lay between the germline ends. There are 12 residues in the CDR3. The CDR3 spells CASSQEKGEAFF. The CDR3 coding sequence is TGCGCCAGCAGCCAGGAGAAGGGGGAAGCTTTCTTT.

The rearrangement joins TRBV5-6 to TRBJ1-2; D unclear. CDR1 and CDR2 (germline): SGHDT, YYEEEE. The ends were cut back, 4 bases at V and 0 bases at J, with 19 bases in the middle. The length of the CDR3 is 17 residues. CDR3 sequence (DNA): TGTGCCAGCAGCCCACTTCGTCCAGGAGGCACTAACTATGGCTACACCTTC. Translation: CASSPLRPGGTNYGYTF.

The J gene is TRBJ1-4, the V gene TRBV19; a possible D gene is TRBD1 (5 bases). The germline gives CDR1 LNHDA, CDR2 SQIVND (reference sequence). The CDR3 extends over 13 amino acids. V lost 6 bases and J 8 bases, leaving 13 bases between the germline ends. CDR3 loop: CASSNPGSEKLFF. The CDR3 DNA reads TGTGCCAGTAGCAACCCAGGGTCGGAAAAACTGTTTTTT.

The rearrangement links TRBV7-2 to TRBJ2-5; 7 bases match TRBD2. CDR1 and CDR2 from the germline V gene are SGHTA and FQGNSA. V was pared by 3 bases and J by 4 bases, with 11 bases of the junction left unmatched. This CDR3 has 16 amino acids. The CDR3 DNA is TGTGCCAGCAGCTTTGGGGGAGGGCCTATAGGAGAGACCCAGTACTTC. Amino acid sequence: CASSFGGGPIGETQYF.

Here the CDR3 DNA reads TGTGCCAGCAGTTTGTCAACCGGGACAGGGGGCCAGCCCCAGCATTTT. Translated: CASSLSTGTGGQPQHF. The V and J genes are TRBV28 and TRBJ1-5, with 12 bases fitting TRBD1. This CDR3 comprises 16 residues. The ends lost 3 bases at V and 7 bases at J; junction bases unmatched: 7. Germline CDR1 is MDHEN and CDR2 is SYDVKM.

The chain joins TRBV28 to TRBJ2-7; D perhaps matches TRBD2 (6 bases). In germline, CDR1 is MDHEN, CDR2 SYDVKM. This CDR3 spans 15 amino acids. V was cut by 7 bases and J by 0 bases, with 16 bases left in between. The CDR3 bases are TGTGCCAGCACCTACTCCGGACTAAGCTCCTACGAGCAGTACTTC. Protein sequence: CASTYSGLSSYEQYF.

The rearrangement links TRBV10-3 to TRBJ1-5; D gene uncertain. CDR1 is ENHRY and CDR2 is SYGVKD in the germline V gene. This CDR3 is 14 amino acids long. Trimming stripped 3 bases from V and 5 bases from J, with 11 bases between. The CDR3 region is CAISEKSMDQPQHF. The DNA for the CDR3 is TGTGCCATCAGTGAAAAAAGCATGGATCAGCCCCAGCATTTT.

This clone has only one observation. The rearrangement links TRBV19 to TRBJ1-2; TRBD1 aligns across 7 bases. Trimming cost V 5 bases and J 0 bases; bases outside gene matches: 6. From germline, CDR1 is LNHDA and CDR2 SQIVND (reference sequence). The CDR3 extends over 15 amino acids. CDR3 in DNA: TGTGCCAGTAGTCCACGGACAGGCGCTAACTATGGCTACACCTTC. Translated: CASSPRTGANYGYTF.

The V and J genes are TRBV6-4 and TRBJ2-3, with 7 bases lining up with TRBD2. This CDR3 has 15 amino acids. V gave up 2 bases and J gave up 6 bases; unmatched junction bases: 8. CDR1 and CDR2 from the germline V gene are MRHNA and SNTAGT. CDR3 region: CASSDQGLPADTQYF. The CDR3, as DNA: TGTGCCAGCAGTGACCAGGGACTACCGGCGGATACGCAGTATTTT.